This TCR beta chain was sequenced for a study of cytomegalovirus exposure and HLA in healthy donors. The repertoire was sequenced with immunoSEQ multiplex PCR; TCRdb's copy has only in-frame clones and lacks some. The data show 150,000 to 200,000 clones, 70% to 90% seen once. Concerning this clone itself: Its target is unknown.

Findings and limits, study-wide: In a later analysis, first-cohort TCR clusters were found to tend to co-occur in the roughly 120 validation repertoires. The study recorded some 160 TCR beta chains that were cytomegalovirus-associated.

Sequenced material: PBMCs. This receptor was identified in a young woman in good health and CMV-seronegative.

This CDR3 is CASSDVETDTQYF. The CDR3 region has the DNA TGTGCCAGCAGTGACGTTGAGACAGATACGCAGTATTTT. This chain links TRBV6-4 with TRBJ2-3; D remains unclear. Per germline, CDR1 MRHNA and CDR2 SNTAGT. The V end lost 2 bases, the J end lost 3 bases, and 6 bases lay between the germline ends. The CDR3 is made up of 13 amino acids.